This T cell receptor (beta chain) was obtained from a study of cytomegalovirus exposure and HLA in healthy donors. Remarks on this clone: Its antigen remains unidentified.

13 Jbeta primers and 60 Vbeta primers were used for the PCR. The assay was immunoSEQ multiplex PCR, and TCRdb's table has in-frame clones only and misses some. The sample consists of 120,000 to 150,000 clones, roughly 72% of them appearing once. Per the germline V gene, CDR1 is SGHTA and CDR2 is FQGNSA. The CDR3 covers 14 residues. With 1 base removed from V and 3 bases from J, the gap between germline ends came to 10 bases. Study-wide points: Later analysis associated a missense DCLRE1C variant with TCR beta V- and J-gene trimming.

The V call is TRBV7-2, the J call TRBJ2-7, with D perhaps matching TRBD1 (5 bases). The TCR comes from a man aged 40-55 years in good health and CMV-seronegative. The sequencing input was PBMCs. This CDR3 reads CASSLVGVGYEQYF. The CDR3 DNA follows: TGTGCCAGCAGCTTAGTAGGGGTTGGCTACGAGCAGTACTTC.